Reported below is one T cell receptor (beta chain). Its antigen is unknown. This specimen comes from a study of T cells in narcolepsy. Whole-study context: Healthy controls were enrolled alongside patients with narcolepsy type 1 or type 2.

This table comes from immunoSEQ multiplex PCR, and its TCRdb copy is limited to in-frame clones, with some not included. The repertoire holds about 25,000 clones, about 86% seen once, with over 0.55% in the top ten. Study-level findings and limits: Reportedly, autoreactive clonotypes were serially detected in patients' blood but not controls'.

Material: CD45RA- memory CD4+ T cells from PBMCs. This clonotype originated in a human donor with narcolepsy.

For the CDR3, the DNA is TGTGCCAGCACCTCGGACAGGGGCTATGGCTACACCTTC. It codes for CASTSDRGYGYTF. The chain carries TRBV11-1 and TRBJ1-2; TRBD1 matches at 9 bases. The V gene's germline CDR1 is SGHAT and CDR2 FQDESV (reference sequence). This CDR3 region has 13 residues. The V segment lost 7 bases and the J segment 4 bases; nucleotides outside the gene matches: 4.